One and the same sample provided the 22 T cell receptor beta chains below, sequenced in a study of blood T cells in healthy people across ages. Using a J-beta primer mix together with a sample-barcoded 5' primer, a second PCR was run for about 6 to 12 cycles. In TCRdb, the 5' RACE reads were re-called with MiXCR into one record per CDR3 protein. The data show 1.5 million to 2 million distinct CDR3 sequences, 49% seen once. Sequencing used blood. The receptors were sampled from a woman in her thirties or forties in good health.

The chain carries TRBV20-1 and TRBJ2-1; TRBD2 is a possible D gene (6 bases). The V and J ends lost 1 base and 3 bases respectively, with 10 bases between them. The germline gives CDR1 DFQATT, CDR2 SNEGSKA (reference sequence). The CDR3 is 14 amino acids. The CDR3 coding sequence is TGCAGTGCTAGAGGCGGGACTGGCTACAATGAGCAGTTCTTC. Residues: CSARGGTGYNEQFF.

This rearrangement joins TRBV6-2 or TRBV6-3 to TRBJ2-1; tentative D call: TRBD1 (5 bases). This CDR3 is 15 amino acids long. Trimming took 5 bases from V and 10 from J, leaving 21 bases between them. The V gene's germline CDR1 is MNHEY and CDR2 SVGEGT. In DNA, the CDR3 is TGTGCCAGCAGTAACCCTCCTCAGGGTGGGAAGGAGCAGTTCTTC. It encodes CASSNPPQGGKEQFF.

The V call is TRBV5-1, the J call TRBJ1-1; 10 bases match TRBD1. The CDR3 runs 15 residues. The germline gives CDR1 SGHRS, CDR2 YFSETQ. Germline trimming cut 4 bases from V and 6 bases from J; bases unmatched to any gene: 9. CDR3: CASSPPTGGEAEAFF. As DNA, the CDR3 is TGCGCCAGCAGCCCACCGACAGGGGGCGAGGCTGAAGCTTTCTTT.

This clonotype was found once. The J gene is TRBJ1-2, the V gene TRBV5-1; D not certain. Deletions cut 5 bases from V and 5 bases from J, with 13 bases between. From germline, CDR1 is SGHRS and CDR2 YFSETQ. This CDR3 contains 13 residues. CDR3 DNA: TGCGCCAGCAGAGAGACCAGGTTTTATGGCTACACCTTC. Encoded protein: CASRETRFYGYTF.

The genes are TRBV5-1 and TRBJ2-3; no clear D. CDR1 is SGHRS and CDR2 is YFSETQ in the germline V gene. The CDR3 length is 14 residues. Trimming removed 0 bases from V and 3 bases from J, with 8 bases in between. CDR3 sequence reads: CASSLVPKTDTQYF. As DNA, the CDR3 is TGCGCCAGCAGCTTGGTTCCTAAAACAGATACGCAGTATTTT. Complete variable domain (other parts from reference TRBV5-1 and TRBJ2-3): KAGVTQTPRYLIKTRGQQVTLSCSPISGHRSVSWYQQTPGQGLQFLFEYFSETQRNKGNFPGRFSGRQFSNSRSEMNVSTLELGDSALYLCASSLVPKTDTQYFGPGTRLTVL.

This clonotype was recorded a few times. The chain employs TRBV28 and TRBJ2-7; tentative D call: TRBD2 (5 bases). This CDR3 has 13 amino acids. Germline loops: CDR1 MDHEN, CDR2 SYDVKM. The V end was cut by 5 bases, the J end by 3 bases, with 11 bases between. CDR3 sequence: CASSASEGYEQYF. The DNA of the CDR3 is TGTGCCAGCAGTGCCTCCGAGGGCTACGAGCAGTACTTC.

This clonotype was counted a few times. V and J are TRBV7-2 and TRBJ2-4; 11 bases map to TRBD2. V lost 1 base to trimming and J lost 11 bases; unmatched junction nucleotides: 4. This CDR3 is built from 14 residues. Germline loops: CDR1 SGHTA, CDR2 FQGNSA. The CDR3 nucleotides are TGTGCCAGCAGCTTAGTTAGCGGGGGGGAGGTTCAGTACTTC. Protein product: CASSLVSGGEVQYF.

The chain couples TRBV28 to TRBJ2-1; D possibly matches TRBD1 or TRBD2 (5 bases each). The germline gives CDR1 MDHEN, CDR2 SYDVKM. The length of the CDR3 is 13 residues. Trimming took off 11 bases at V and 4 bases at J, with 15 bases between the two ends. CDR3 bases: TGTGCCGCCGGGGCCCCGAGATACAATGAGCAGTTCTTC. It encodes CAAGAPRYNEQFF.

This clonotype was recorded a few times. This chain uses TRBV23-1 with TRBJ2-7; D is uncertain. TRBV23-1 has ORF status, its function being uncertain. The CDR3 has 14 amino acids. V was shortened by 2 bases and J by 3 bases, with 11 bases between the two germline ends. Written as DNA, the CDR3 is TGCGCCAGCAGTCAACCTCGGACCTACTACGAGCAGTACTTC. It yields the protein CASSQPRTYYEQYF.

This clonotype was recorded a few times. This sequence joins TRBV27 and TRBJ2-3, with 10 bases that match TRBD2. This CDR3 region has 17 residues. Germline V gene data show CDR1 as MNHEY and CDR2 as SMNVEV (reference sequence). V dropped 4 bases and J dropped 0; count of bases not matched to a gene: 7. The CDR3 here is CASSYNGLAVSTDTQYF. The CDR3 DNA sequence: TGTGCCAGCAGTTACAATGGACTAGCGGTTAGCACAGATACGCAGTATTTT.

CDR3: CASSFVRRPMFF. CDR3 coding DNA: TGTGCCAGCAGTTTCGTAAGACGCCCGATGTTCTTC. The J gene is TRBJ2-1, the V gene TRBV28, with D unclear. This CDR3 has 12 amino acids. V was clipped by 3 bases and J by 15 bases, with 15 bases between them. Germline V gives CDR1 MDHEN, CDR2 SYDVKM.

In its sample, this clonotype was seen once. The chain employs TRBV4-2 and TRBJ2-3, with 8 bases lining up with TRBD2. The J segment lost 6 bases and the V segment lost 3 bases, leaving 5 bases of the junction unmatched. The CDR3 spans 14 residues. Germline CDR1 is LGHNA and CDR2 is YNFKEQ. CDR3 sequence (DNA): TGTGCCAGCAGCCACCGAGCGGGGGAGGATACGCAGTATTTT. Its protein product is CASSHRAGEDTQYF.

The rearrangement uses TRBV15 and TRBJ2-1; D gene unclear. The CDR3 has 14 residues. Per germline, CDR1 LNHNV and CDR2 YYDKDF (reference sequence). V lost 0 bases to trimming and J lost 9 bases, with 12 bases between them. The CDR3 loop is CATSRDQGYGEQFF. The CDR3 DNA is TGTGCCACCAGCAGAGATCAAGGGTATGGTGAGCAGTTCTTC.

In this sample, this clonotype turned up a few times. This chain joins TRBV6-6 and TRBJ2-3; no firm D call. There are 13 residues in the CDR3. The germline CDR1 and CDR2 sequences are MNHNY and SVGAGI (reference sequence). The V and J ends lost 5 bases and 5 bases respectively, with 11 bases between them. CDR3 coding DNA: TGTGCCAGCAGTGCGCACACGGAAGATACGCAGTATTTT. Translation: CASSAHTEDTQYF.

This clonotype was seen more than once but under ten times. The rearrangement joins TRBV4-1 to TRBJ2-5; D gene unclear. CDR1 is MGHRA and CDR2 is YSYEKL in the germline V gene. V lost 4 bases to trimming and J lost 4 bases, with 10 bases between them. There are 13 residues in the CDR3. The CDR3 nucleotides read TGCGCCAGCAGCCCCTCCCTACTAGAGACCCAGTACTTC. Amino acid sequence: CASSPSLLETQYF.

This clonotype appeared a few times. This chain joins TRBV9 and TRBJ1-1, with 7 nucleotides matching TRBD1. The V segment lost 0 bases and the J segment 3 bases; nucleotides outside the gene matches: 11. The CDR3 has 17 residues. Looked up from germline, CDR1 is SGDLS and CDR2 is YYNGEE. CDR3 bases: TGTGCCAGCAGCGTAGGAAACAGGGGCTTAACCGACACTGAAGCTTTCTTT. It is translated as CASSVGNRGLTDTEAFF.

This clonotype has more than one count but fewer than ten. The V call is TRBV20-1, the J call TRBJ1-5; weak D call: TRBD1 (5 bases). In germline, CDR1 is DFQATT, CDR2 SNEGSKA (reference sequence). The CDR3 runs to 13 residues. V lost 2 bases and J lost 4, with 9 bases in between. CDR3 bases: TGCAGTGCTAGACGCGCAGGGAATCAGCCCCAGCATTTT. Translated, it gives CSARRAGNQPQHF.

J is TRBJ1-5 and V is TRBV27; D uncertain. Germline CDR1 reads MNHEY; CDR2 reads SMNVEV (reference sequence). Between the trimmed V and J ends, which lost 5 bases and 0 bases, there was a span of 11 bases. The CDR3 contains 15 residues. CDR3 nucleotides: TGTGCCAGCAGTGTATACCCTGCTAGCAATCAGCCCCAGCATTTT. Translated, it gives CASSVYPASNQPQHF.

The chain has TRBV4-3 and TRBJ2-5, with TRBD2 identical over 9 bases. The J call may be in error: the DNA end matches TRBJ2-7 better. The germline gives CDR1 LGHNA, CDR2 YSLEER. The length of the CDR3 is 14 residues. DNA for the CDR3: TGCGCCAGCAGCCAAGAAACAGCGGGGGGCGAGCAGTACTTC. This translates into CASSQETAGGEQYF.

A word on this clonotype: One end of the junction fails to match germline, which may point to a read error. The CDR3 loop reads CASSLGLAKLFNVQFF. CDR3 DNA: TGTGCCAGCAGCTTAGGACTAGCAAAGTTATTCAATGTGCAGTTCTTC. J is TRBJ2-1 and V is TRBV7-2, with 7 bases matching TRBD2. CDR3 length: 16 residues. CDR1 is SGHTA and CDR2 is FQGNSA in the germline V gene.

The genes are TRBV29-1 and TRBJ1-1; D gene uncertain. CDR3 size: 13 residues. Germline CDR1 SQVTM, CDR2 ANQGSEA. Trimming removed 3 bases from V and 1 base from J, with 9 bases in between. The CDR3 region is CSVEEVGNTEAFF. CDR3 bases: TGCAGCGTTGAGGAGGTCGGGAACACTGAAGCTTTCTTT.

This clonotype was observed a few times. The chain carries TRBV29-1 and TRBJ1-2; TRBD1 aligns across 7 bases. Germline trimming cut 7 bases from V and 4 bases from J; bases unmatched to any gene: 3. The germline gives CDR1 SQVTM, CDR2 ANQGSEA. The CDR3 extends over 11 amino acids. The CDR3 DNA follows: TGCAGCGGCGGGACAGCCTATGGCTACACCTTC. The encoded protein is CSGGTAYGYTF.